These T cell receptor beta chains were read from a single sample in a study of control samples from healthy donors and cancer patients. Only in-frame clones appear in the TCRdb table, and some are missing; sequencing was by immunoSEQ multiplex PCR. The sample carries roughly 18,000 clones, about 82% recorded once. Specimen: PBMCs. These receptors came from a woman in her sixties or seventies with colorectal cancer. Each CDR3 is given with its conserved first and last residue. The D gene is left open where the match is weak. Not all rows give a size; the values are once, few, many and, for expanded clones, a class.

TRBV5-1	TRBJ2-2	.	.	CASGSQGTRELFF	TGCGCCAGCGGTTCCCAGGGGACCCGGGAGCTGTTTTTT
TRBV24-1	TRBJ2-2	few	TRBD1	CATSDLLGQGETGELFF	TGTGCCACCAGTGATTTGTTGGGACAGGGCGAGACCGGGGAGCTGTTTTTT
TRBV4-2	TRBJ2-3	.	TRBD2	CASSQEPAGGGTDTQYF	TGTGCCAGCAGCCAAGAGCCAGCCGGGGGGGGCACAGATACGCAGTATTTT
TRBV4-2	TRBJ2-7	once	.	CAISRDISYEQYF	TGTGCCATTTCCCGGGACATTTCCTACGAGCAGTACTTC
TRBV4-3	TRBJ2-2	.	TRBD2	CASSQLAGEYTGELFF	TGCGCCAGCAGCCAGTTAGCGGGAGAGTACACCGGGGAGCTGTTTTTT
TRBV19	TRBJ2-1	.	TRBD2	CASSIDRASGFSSDEQFF	TGTGCCAGTAGTATAGATCGGGCTAGCGGGTTTTCCTCGGATGAGCAGTTCTTC
TRBV19	TRBJ2-7	once	TRBD2	CASSKLAGPLYEQYF	TGTGCCAGTAGCAAACTAGCGGGGCCCCTCTACGAGCAGTACTTC
TRBV14	TRBJ2-5	.	.	CASSHEETQYF	TGTGCCAGCAGCCATGAAGAGACCCAGTACTTC
TRBV6-5	TRBJ1-4	.	.	CASRPNGGVRGKLFF	TGTGCCAGCAGGCCAAACGGGGGCGTGAGGGGGAAACTGTTTTTT
TRBV12-3/TRBV12-4	TRBJ1-2	.	.	CASSPGFYGYTF	TGTGCCAGCAGCCCGGGGTTCTATGGCTACACCTTC
TRBV5-4	TRBJ2-5	.	TRBD1	CASSPEGQGQETQYF	TGTGCCAGCAGCCCAGAGGGACAGGGGCAAGAGACCCAGTACTTC
TRBV24-1	TRBJ2-1	.	.	CATANRAADEQFF	TGTGCCACCGCGAACAGGGCGGCGGATGAGCAGTTCTTC
TRBV2	TRBJ2-7	.	.	CASSVGAPTTYEQYF	TGTGCCAGCAGTGTCGGGGCTCCTACCACCTACGAGCAGTACTTC
TRBV3-1/TRBV3-2	TRBJ2-7	once	.	CASSRSGVSSYEQYF	TGTGCCAGCAGCCGATCAGGGGTCTCCTCCTACGAGCAGTACTTC
TRBV27	TRBJ1-2	.	TRBD1	CASSPRGLGGYTF	TGTGCCAGCAGCCCCAGGGGGCTCGGAGGCTACACCTTC
TRBV6-5	TRBJ1-6	.	.	CASFPGGLSPLHF	TGTGCCAGCTTCCCGGGGGGGCTTTCACCCCTCCACTTT
TRBV27	TRBJ2-7	.	TRBD2	CASSLAGAGGAYEQYF	TGTGCCAGCAGTTTGGCCGGGGCGGGGGGGGCCTACGAGCAGTACTTC
TRBV2	TRBJ2-2	.	.	CASTSRGVGELFF	TGTGCCAGCACCTCCAGGGGGGTCGGGGAGCTGTTTTTT
TRBV27	TRBJ1-6	.	TRBD1	CASSFQGVNSPLHF	TGTGCCAGCAGTTTTCAGGGGGTTAATTCACCCCTCCACTTT
TRBV11-3	TRBJ1-4	.	.	CASSLNPTNEKLFF	TGTGCCAGCAGCTTAAATCCAACTAATGAAAAACTGTTTTTT
TRBV6-2/TRBV6-3	TRBJ2-7	.	.	CASSRASPGGGEQYF	TGTGCCAGCAGTCGCGCTTCGCCGGGCGGCGGCGAGCAGTACTTC
TRBV4-3	TRBJ2-6	.	.	CASSQHRAGANVLTF	TGCGCCAGCAGCCAACACAGGGCTGGGGCCAACGTCCTGACTTTC
TRBV10-3	TRBJ2-1	.	.	CAISSGPDYNEQFF	TGTGCCATCAGTTCCGGGCCCGACTACAATGAGCAGTTCTTC
TRBV5-1	TRBJ2-3	.	TRBD1	CASSFGTEPNTQYF	TGCGCCAGCAGCTTCGGGACAGAGCCAAATACGCAGTATTTT
TRBV9	TRBJ2-2	.	.	CASSVGTESTGELFF	TGTGCCAGCAGCGTAGGAACTGAGAGCACCGGGGAGCTGTTTTTT
TRBV29-1	TRBJ2-2	large	TRBD2	CSVEFLADTGELFF	TGCAGCGTTGAATTTCTAGCGGACACCGGGGAGCTGTTTTTT
TRBV2	TRBJ1-5	.	.	CASSAWGLFVNQPQHF	TGTGCCAGCAGTGCTTGGGGGCTTTTCGTGAATCAGCCCCAGCATTTT
TRBV4-2	TRBJ2-2	.	TRBD2	CASSQGVVLAGADYTGELFF	TGTGCCAGCAGCCAAGGGGTGGTCCTAGCGGGGGCAGATTACACCGGGGAGCTGTTTTTT
TRBV10-3	TRBJ1-1	.	TRBD1	CAISEGSGGTEAFF	TGTGCCATCAGTGAGGGATCAGGGGGCACTGAAGCTTTCTTT
TRBV6-2/TRBV6-3	TRBJ2-3	.	TRBD1	CASSYMGQLDPSTDTQYF	TGTGCCAGCAGTTACATGGGACAGTTGGATCCTAGCACAGATACGCAGTATTTT
TRBV19	TRBJ2-2	.	TRBD2	CATIAGGYTGELFF	TGTGCCACCATAGCGGGGGGGTACACCGGGGAGCTGTTTTTT
TRBV18	TRBJ1-1	few	.	CASSPPVATEAFF	TGTGCCAGCTCACCACCGGTGGCGACTGAAGCTTTCTTT
TRBV11-2	TRBJ2-2	.	TRBD2	CASSPQAGTGELFF	TGTGCCAGCAGCCCTCAAGCGGGGACCGGGGAGCTGTTTTTT
TRBV6-5	TRBJ2-7	.	TRBD1	CATLQGGSSYEQYF	TGTGCCACCTTACAGGGGGGAAGCTCCTACGAGCAGTACTTC
TRBV5-5	TRBJ1-5	few	TRBD1	CASSLGPGGSQPQHF	TGTGCCAGCAGCTTGGGGCCAGGGGGCAGTCAGCCCCAGCATTTT
TRBV11-2	TRBJ1-2	.	.	CASSLGFDSFYGYTF	TGTGCCAGCAGCTTAGGTTTTGACAGCTTCTATGGCTACACCTTC
TRBV12-3/TRBV12-4	TRBJ1-5	.	.	CASSPTGGGPQHF	TGTGCCAGCAGTCCTACCGGGGGGGGGCCCCAGCATTTT
TRBV7-6	TRBJ2-1	.	.	CASSLEWDSYNEQFF	TGTGCCAGCAGCTTAGAGTGGGACTCCTACAATGAGCAGTTCTTC
TRBV4-3	TRBJ1-1	few	.	CASRGRGTEAFF	TGCGCCAGCAGGGGGCGCGGTACTGAAGCTTTCTTT
TRBV7-2	TRBJ2-7	.	.	CASSNRAAYEQYF	TGTGCCAGCAGCAACCGGGCAGCCTACGAGCAGTACTTC
TRBV6-5	TRBJ1-1	.	TRBD1	CASNVQGGTEAFF	TGTGCCAGCAACGTACAGGGGGGCACTGAAGCTTTCTTT
TRBV4-2	TRBJ2-5	.	TRBD2	CASSQNYLAGGKETQYF	TGTGCCAGCAGCCAGAACTACCTTGCGGGGGGAAAAGAGACCCAGTACTTC
TRBV9	TRBJ1-3	.	.	CASSVEAAEQGNTIYF	TGTGCCAGCAGCGTAGAAGCGGCGGAACAGGGAAACACCATATATTTT
TRBV10-3	TRBJ2-1	.	TRBD2	CAIRELAGGPNEQFF	TGTGCCATCAGGGAACTAGCGGGAGGGCCCAATGAGCAGTTCTTC
TRBV5-1	TRBJ1-2	.	.	CASSLGGQGNYGYTF	TGCGCCAGCAGCTTGGGTGGGCAGGGGAACTATGGCTACACCTTC
TRBV2	TRBJ1-1	.	TRBD1	CASSTDRGGSTEAFF	TGTGCCAGCAGTACTGACAGGGGAGGTAGTACTGAAGCTTTCTTT
TRBV18	TRBJ2-7	.	.	CASSPVRGINEQYF	TGTGCCAGCTCTCCGGTCCGGGGGATCAACGAGCAGTACTTC
TRBV5-1	TRBJ2-6	.	.	CASREDISMGLTF	TGCGCCAGCAGGGAGGACATTTCGATGGGCCTGACTTTC
TRBV11-3	TRBJ2-2	.	.	CASSLDQGRGELFF	TGTGCCAGCAGCTTAGATCAGGGTCGCGGGGAGCTGTTTTTT
TRBV7-2	TRBJ1-1	.	.	CASTFSGGWNTEAFF	TGTGCCAGCACCTTTAGCGGGGGATGGAACACTGAAGCTTTCTTT
TRBV18	TRBJ2-7	.	.	CASSLTQGYEQYF	TGTGCCAGCTCACTGACTCAGGGCTACGAGCAGTACTTC
TRBV6-5	TRBJ2-7	.	.	CASSRRLGGKYEQYF	TGTGCCAGCAGCCGGAGACTAGGGGGGAAATACGAGCAGTACTTC
TRBV12-3/TRBV12-4	TRBJ2-4	once	.	CASSLGPGRIQYF	TGTGCCAGCAGTTTGGGACCCGGGCGCATTCAGTACTTC
TRBV23-1	TRBJ1-1	.	TRBD1	CASSLVQGGTEAFF	TGCGCCAGCAGTCTTGTGCAGGGGGGGACTGAAGCTTTCTTT
TRBV3-1/TRBV3-2	TRBJ2-2	.	TRBD1	CASSQGQGNAGELFF	TGTGCCAGCAGTCAAGGACAGGGTAACGCCGGGGAGCTGTTTTTT
TRBV30	TRBJ2-1	.	.	CAWSVPASREFF	TGTGCCTGGAGTGTACCGGCTAGTCGAGAGTTCTTC
TRBV25-1	TRBJ2-7	.	TRBD2	CASSWGGYEQYF	TGTGCCAGCAGTTGGGGGGGGTACGAGCAGTACTTC
TRBV5-8	TRBJ1-1	.	.	CASSFGLSRTEAFF	TGTGCCAGCAGCTTCGGACTCTCGAGGACTGAAGCTTTCTTT
TRBV5-4	TRBJ1-6	once	.	CASSPLQGVSPLHF	TGTGCCAGCAGCCCTCTTCAGGGTGTTTCACCCCTCCACTTT